Sequencing of this T cell receptor (beta chain) was carried out in a study of neurological immune-mediated disorders. Findings and caveats of the study: CDR3 amino acid sequences found in expanded clones were never shared across subjects, suggesting private repertoires in all groups.

This clonotype was seen many times. Its antigen remains unidentified. The unsorted libraries were made from 2 million PBMCs kept at -80 C. This CDR3 comprises 13 residues. Trimming pared 5 bases from V and 1 base from J, leaving 11 bases between. Germline CDR1 SQVTM, CDR2 ANQGSEA. With 10-nucleotide random UMIs included, cDNA was synthesized by 5'RACE. Every sequencing run produced over 160 million TCR-beta sequences that came from 15-18 subjects. TCRdb itself ran the 5' RACE reads through MiXCR, one entry per CDR3 protein. The data show 32,000 or so distinct CDR3 sequences, roughly 12% seen once. V usage is TRBV29-1 and J usage is TRBJ1-1; D is perhaps TRBD1 (5 bases). This TCR was recovered from an older woman in good health. The material sequenced was PBMCs. CDR3 in amino acids: CSVSGGGNTEAFF. The CDR3 bases are TGCAGCGTTAGCGGGGGAGGGAACACTGAAGCTTTCTTT.